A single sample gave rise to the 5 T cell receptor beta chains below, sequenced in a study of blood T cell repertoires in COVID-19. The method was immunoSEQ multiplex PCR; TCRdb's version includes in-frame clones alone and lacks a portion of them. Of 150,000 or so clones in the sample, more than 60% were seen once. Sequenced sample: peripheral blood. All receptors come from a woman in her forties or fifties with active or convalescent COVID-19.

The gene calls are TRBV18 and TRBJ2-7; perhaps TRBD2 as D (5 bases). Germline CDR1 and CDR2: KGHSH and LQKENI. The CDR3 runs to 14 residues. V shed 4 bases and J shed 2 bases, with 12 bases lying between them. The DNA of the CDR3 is TGTGCCAGCTCACTTCGGGGTAGCGCCTACGAGCAGTACTTC. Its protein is CASSLRGSAYEQYF.

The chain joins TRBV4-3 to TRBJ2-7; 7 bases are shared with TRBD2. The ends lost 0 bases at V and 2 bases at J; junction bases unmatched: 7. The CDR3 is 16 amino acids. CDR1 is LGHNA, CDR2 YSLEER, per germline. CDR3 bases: TGCGCCAGCAGCCAAGACTGGCGGGAGAACCCCTACGAGCAGTACTTC. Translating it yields CASSQDWRENPYEQYF.

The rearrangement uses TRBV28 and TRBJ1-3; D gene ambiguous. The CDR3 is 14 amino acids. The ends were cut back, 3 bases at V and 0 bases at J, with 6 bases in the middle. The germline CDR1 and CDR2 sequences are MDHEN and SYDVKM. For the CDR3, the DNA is TGTGCCAGCAGTTTTGGCAACTCTGGAAACACCATATATTTT. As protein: CASSFGNSGNTIYF. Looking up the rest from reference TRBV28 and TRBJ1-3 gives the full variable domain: DVKVTQSSRYLVKRTGEKVFLECVQDMDHENMFWYRQDPGLGLRLIYFSYDVKMKEKGDIPEGYSVSREKKERFSLILESASTNQTSMYLCASSFGNSGNTIYFGEGSWLTVV.

The CDR3 DNA reads TGTGCCAGCAGTCAGGGAGGAGGAGCGGGAGGACAAGAGACCCAGTACTTC. Its protein product is CASSQGGGAGGQETQYF. V usage is TRBV7-9 and J usage is TRBJ2-5; 9 bases are shared with TRBD2. Per the germline V gene, CDR1 is SEHNR and CDR2 is FQNEAQ (reference sequence). The junction had 13 bases not matched to a gene; V was cut back by 6 bases and J by 2 bases. The CDR3 extends over 17 amino acids. Full variable domain (remainder filled in from reference TRBV7-9 and TRBJ2-5): DTGVSQNPRHKITKRGQNVTFRCDPISEHNRLYWYRQTLGQGPEFLTYFQNEAQLEKSRLLSDRFSAERPKGSFSTLEIQRTEQGDSAMYLCASSQGGGAGGQETQYFGPGTRLLVL.

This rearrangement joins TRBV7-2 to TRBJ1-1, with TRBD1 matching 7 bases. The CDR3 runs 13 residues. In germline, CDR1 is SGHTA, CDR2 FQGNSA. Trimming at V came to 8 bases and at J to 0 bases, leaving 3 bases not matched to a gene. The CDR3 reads CASGGQMNTEAFF. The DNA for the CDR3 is TGTGCCAGCGGGGGACAGATGAACACTGAAGCTTTCTTT.